This entry describes one TCR beta chain. Its cognate antigen has yet to be identified. No quality values exist for individual bases; no much larger clone is one base distant. The donors were healthy, HIV-negative adults who had no recently reported acute infections or vaccinations. Only Caucasian adults living in Nashville, Tennessee, USA were represented among the donors. CD8 memory samples consisted of magnetically selected CD45RO+ cells combined with CCR7-negative CD45RA+ effector memory (TemRA) cells. After blood collection by leukapheresis, PBMCs were isolated using Ficoll-Histopaque density gradient centrifugation and then cryopreserved in the vapor phase of liquid nitrogen. Analytical flow cytometry was used to check the purity and quantity of each magnetically sorted T cell population. From each sorted fraction, genomic DNA was isolated and quantified by UV absorbance on a Nanodrop 2000c.

The sample belongs to a study of shared clonotypes between healthy human individuals (dated by TCRdb to the early 2020s). Study-level background: The cohort included three men and a couple of women between 18 and 49 years of age. Leukapheresis yielded between about 0.94 and 9 billion PBMCs per donor. To estimate repertoire size and how much clonotypes are shared between individuals, the study performed deep sequencing of blood TCR repertoires from roughly five healthy adults. For each donor, three plates each were used for CD4 naive and CD4 memory, two plates were used for CD8 naive, and one plate was used for CD8 memory. Different laboratories and diverse techniques were used to prepare libraries and sequence TCR repertoires, to increase sequencing depth and limit assay-specific biases. Findings and caveats that apply to the study as a whole: Because the study included only a small number of donors, the genetic and exposure-history diversity represented was limited. Around 5.4% of naive CD4, 3.5% of naive CD8, approximately 2.2% of memory CD4, and roughly 0.4% of memory CD8 clonotypes were shared across several donors. Based on pairwise subsampling, the degree of clonotype sharing among donors was expected to be affected by sequencing depth. Naive subsets generally had larger estimated clonotype richness than memory subsets. Sampling was restricted to blood, and TCR repertoires in tissues likely differ from the TCR repertoires found in blood. Clonotypes shared by all four sorted-subset donors showed higher generation probabilities than non-shared clonotypes. Incomplete sequencing was indicated by rarefaction of sorted-subset datasets, despite the large sequencing depth.

Using the deep immunoSEQ assay, TCR CDR3 regions were amplified from genomic DNA by multiplex PCR. Extracted genomic DNA from each cell subset was spread evenly across all wells of several immunoSEQ 96-well plates, with each plate serving as a replicate. For sorted subsets, around 200 ng genomic DNA, equal to 25,000 to 35,000 T cell genomes, was loaded into each replicate PCR. Purified libraries were quantified with a Qubit 3.0 fluorometer, sized on a Bioanalyzer 2100, and re-quantified with the KAPA Library Quantification kit. A separate single-read 150-cycle Illumina NextSeq 550 flow cell was used to sequence each immunoSEQ 96-well plate. In the original analysis: The immunoSEQ output contained only junctional sequences without quality scores, so filtering could not match that applied to full-length reads. To assign V/J genes and CDR3, sequences were annotated using PyIR, a Python wrapper for IgBLAST v1.9, with IMGT germline references. Reads with weak V/J assignments (E-value above 1e-6), missing CDR3, stop codons, out-of-frame junctions, or ambiguous translated residues were removed. V3J clonotypes were defined by identical inferred V gene, J gene, and CDR3 amino acid sequence. Percentage overlap between repertoires was calculated by dividing the number of shared unique clonotypes by the size of the smaller repertoire. Repertoire richness was assessed with RTK rarefaction, the Chao1 estimator, and Recon v2.1 estimates of unobserved clonotypes. Generation probabilities were computed with OLGA for all TCRbeta clonotypes obtained by the gDNA method from a handful of donors. TCRdb took over this immuneACCESS table, retaining in-frame rearrangements with V and J assigned. Such tables are incomplete; in checked studies, under half of the missing clones stem from an unresolved V gene, and the remainder is unexplained. The V and J calls and clone size are taken from that table; D and trimming were inferred from the DNA. The table for this sample lists roughly 700,000 clones; 90% of them were counted only once. Roughly 36% of the sample is taken by the ten largest.

CDR1 and CDR2, per the germline V gene (reference sequence), are MNHEY and SMNVEV. Germline trimming: 5 bases from V, 2 bases from J; junction bases outside gene matches: 7. Its CDR3 holds 16 amino acids, cysteine through phenylalanine. Only the CDR3 DNA is retained, 48 bases long and in frame from the first base. Sequenced sample: memory CD8+ T cells from PBMCs. Read against the paper, the sample's cell subset or site label means: CD45RO+ cells pooled with CCR7-negative TemRA cells. This sequence was found in a man aged 18 to 29 in good health. Some clones in this sample may be carry-over from other donors' samples. The V and J genes are TRBV27 and TRBJ2-7, with TRBD2 matching 12 junction bases. The bases read TGTGCCAGCAGTCCCGTTCTAGCGGGAGGGCCCTACGAGCAGTACTTC. Its protein product is CASSPVLAGGPYEQYF.